This is a list of T cell receptor beta chains from one sample in a study of blood T cell repertoires in COVID-19. Sequencing was performed with immunoSEQ multiplex PCR; in TCRdb, only in-frame clones are kept and a portion is missing. The sample holds more than 150,000 clones, around 80% seen once. Sequences were obtained from PBMCs or T cells enriched from blood (not recorded which). All receptors derive from a woman aged 60 to 75 who had recovered from COVID-19. Each CDR3 is given with its conserved first and last residue. The D gene is left open where the match is weak. Only some rows state a clone size, as once, few, many or a class for expanded clones.

size	D	V	J	DNA	CDR3
NA	NA	TRBV6-5	TRBJ2-1	TGTGCCAGCAAGGGGGTCTCCTACAATGAGCAGTTCTTC	CASKGVSYNEQFF
NA	NA	TRBV12-3/TRBV12-4	TRBJ1-1	TGTGCCAGCAGGTCTAGAAACACTGAAGCTTTCTTT	CASRSRNTEAFF
NA	TRBD2	TRBV5-6	TRBJ2-1	TGTGCCAGCAGCACGGGACTAGCGAACAATGAGCAGTTCTTC	CASSTGLANNEQFF
NA	NA	TRBV5-1	TRBJ2-7	TGCGCCAGCAGCTTGGAGGCGGGCGAGCAGTACTTC	CASSLEAGEQYF
once	TRBD1	TRBV7-9	TRBJ1-4	TGTGCCAGCAGCAGGACAGGGAACGAAAAACTGTTTTTT	CASSRTGNEKLFF
few	NA	TRBV6-5	TRBJ2-3	TGTGCCAGCAAACCTAACGGGGTCACAGATACGCAGTATTTT	CASKPNGVTDTQYF
many	NA	TRBV6-1	TRBJ2-1	TGTGCCAGCAGTGAAGCTGGCGCGGAACCTTACAATGAGCAGTTCTTC	CASSEAGAEPYNEQFF
NA	NA	TRBV9	TRBJ2-3	TGTGCCAGCACCAGGACACCTGGCACAGATACGCAGTATTTT	CASTRTPGTDTQYF
NA	NA	TRBV12-5	TRBJ2-7	TGTGCTAGTGCGAGGATGTCGCCATACGAGCAGTACTTC	CASARMSPYEQYF
NA	NA	TRBV5-8	TRBJ2-5	TGTGCCAGCAGTTTAGGACAGCCCCAAGAGACCCAGTACTTC	CASSLGQPQETQYF
NA	NA	TRBV12-3/TRBV12-4	TRBJ1-5	TGTGCCAGCAGTCAGAGGGTCAGTTCGCCCCAGCATTTT	CASSQRVSSPQHF
NA	NA	TRBV6-1	TRBJ2-5	TGTGCCAGCAGCAATAACCGACAGGTGGAGACCCAGTACTTC	CASSNNRQVETQYF
few	NA	TRBV5-8	TRBJ1-6	TGTGCCAGCAGCTTGTCCGCACCCCTCCACTTT	CASSLSAPLHF
NA	NA	TRBV2	TRBJ1-5	TGTGCCAGCAGTGAATCAAGGACTAATCAGCCCCAGCATTTT	CASSESRTNQPQHF
NA	NA	TRBV29-1	TRBJ2-7	TGCAGCGTTGAATATGCAGAAACCTACGAGCAGTACTTC	CSVEYAETYEQYF
few	NA	TRBV6-2/TRBV6-3	TRBJ1-6	TGTGCCAGCAGTTCCAGGTTTCCCTATAATTCACCCCTCCACTTT	CASSSRFPYNSPLHF
NA	TRBD2	TRBV19	TRBJ2-5	TGTGCCAGTAGTACCCGGAGTAGCGGGGGGCAAGAGACCCAGTACTTC	CASSTRSSGGQETQYF
once	NA	TRBV5-1	TRBJ1-6	TGCGCCAGCAGCTTGGCCCTCCATAGCTCACCCCTCCACTTT	CASSLALHSSPLHF
NA	TRBD1	TRBV5-1	TRBJ2-1	TGCGCCAGCAGCTTGGAGGCGCGAGGGGGCGAGCAGTTCTTC	CASSLEARGGEQFF
few	TRBD1	TRBV15	TRBJ1-4	TGTGCCACCAGCAGAGATAGCACGGGACAGACAAATGAAAAACTGTTTTTT	CATSRDSTGQTNEKLFF
NA	NA	TRBV2	TRBJ1-2	TGTGCCAGCAGTGGAGGCGGGACTAACTATGGCTACACCTTC	CASSGGGTNYGYTF
NA	NA	TRBV3-1/TRBV3-2	TRBJ1-1	TGTGCCAGCAGCCTATTGGGAGGGGCTGAAGCTTTCTTT	CASSLLGGAEAFF
NA	TRBD1	TRBV24-1	TRBJ1-2	TGTGCCACCAGTGGGGGACAGGGGGCGTCGGGTGGCTACACCTTC	CATSGGQGASGGYTF
NA	NA	TRBV19	TRBJ1-5	TGTGCCAGTAGTTTCCGGGGTAATAGCAATCAGCCCCAGCATTTT	CASSFRGNSNQPQHF
NA	TRBD2	TRBV10-1	TRBJ2-7	TGCGCCAGCAGCCCGTCGACTAGCGGGGCCGCTAAAGAGCAGTACTTC	CASSPSTSGAAKEQYF
NA	NA	TRBV30	TRBJ2-7	TGTGCCTGGAAAGGGTACGGAGGCGAGCAGTACTTC	CAWKGYGGEQYF
few	NA	TRBV28	TRBJ1-2	TGTGCCAGCAGTTTAAGTCCGCAGGGTGCGGGCTACACCTTC	CASSLSPQGAGYTF
NA	NA	TRBV4-1	TRBJ2-2	TGCGCCAGCAGCCAAGATCAGTGGGCGACACTCACCGGGGAGCTGTTTTTT	CASSQDQWATLTGELFF
NA	NA	TRBV18	TRBJ2-1	TGTGCCAGCTCACCCGTGGGGGCAAGCCCTGAGCAGTTCTTC	CASSPVGASPEQFF
NA	NA	TRBV29-1	TRBJ1-2	TGCAGCGTTGAACCCCGCGGTAACTATGGCTACACCTTC	CSVEPRGNYGYTF
NA	NA	TRBV2	TRBJ1-2	TGTGCCAGCAGTGAACTCGCGAACTATGGCTACACCTTC	CASSELANYGYTF
NA	NA	TRBV5-8	TRBJ2-7	TGTGCCAGCAGTTTGCTTCAGGGGCCGGCCCTCGAGCAGTACTTC	CASSLLQGPALEQYF
NA	NA	TRBV7-2	TRBJ1-1	TGTGCCAGCAGCTTAGTCGGGCGGGGCCCCACTGAAGCTTTCTTT	CASSLVGRGPTEAFF
NA	NA	TRBV5-8	TRBJ2-7	TGTGCCAGCAGCTCCAGGGTCGACGGGTCCGAGCAGTACTTC	CASSSRVDGSEQYF
NA	NA	TRBV5-1	TRBJ2-1	TGCGCCAGCAGCTTCGGCGGAGACAATGAGCAGTTCTTC	CASSFGGDNEQFF
NA	NA	TRBV20-1	TRBJ2-1	TGCAGTGCTAGTACTAGTGCGGGGAATGAGCAGTTCTTC	CSASTSAGNEQFF
NA	NA	TRBV6-5	TRBJ2-4	TGTGCCAGCAGTTACGCTCTCGGGGCCAAAAACATTCAGTACTTC	CASSYALGAKNIQYF